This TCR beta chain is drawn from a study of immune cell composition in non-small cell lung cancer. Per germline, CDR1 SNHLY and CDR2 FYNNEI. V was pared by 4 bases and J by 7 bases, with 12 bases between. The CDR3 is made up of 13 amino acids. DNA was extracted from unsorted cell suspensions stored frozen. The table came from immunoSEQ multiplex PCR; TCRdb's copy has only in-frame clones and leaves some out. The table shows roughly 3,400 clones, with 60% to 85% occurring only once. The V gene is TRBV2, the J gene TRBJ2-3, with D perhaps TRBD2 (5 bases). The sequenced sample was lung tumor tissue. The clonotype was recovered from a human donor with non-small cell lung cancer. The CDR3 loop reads CASSGDWENTQYF. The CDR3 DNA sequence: TGTGCCAGCAGTGGAGATTGGGAGAATACGCAGTATTTT.